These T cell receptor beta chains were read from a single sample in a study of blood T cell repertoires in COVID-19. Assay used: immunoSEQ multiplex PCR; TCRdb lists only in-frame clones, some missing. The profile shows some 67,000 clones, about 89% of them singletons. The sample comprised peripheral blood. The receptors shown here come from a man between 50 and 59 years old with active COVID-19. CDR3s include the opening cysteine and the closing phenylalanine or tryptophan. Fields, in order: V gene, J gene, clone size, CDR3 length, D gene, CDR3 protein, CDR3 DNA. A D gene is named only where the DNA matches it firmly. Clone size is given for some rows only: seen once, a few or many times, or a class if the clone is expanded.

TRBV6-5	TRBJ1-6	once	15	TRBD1	CASRPGTGATGPLHF	TGTGCCAGCAGACCCGGGACAGGGGCGACCGGACCCCTCCACTTT
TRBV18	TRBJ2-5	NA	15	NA	CASSTRERGRETQYF	TGTGCCAGCTCAACGAGGGAGCGTGGGCGAGAGACCCAGTACTTC
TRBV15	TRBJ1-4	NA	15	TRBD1	CATSSRDRGYEKLFF	TGTGCCACCAGCAGCCGGGACAGGGGGTATGAAAAACTGTTTTTT
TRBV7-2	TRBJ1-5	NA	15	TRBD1	CASSKTRDRSSAQHF	TGTGCCAGCAGCAAGACCCGGGACAGGTCCTCAGCCCAGCATTTT
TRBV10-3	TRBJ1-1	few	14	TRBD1	CAIRDTGGYPEAFF	TGTGCCATCAGAGACACAGGGGGCTATCCTGAAGCTTTCTTT
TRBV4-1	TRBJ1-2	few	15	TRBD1	CASSHGRTGDYGYTF	TGCGCCAGCAGCCATGGACGGACAGGGGACTATGGCTACACCTTC
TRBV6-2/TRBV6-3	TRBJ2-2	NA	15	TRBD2	CASSLTSGATGELFF	TGTGCCAGCAGTTTAACTAGCGGAGCAACCGGGGAGCTGTTTTTT
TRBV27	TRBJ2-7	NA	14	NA	CASSFRGSSYEQYF	TGTGCCAGCAGTTTTCGGGGGAGCTCCTACGAGCAGTACTTC
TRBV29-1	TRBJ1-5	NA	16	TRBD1	CSVEDTDRGGNQPQHF	TGCAGCGTTGAAGATACGGACAGGGGTGGCAATCAGCCCCAGCATTTT
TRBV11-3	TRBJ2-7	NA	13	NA	CASSQGPSYEQYF	TGTGCCAGCTCTCAGGGGCCAAGCTACGAGCAGTACTTC
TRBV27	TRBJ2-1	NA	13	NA	CASSSGVYNEQFF	TGTGCCAGCAGTTCCGGGGTTTACAATGAGCAGTTCTTC
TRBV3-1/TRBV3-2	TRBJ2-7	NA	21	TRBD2	CASSQTYPRLAGGPIVYEQYF	TGTGCCAGCAGTCAGACTTATCCCCGACTAGCGGGAGGGCCAATAGTATACGAGCAGTACTTC
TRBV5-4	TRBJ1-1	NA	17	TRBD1	CASSPGRDRARNTEAFF	TGTGCCAGCTCTCCGGGCCGGGACAGGGCTCGGAACACTGAAGCTTTCTTT
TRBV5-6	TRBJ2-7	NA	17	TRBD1	CASSSPLRTGDDYEQYF	TGTGCCAGCAGCTCGCCTCTCCGGACAGGGGACGACTACGAGCAGTACTTC
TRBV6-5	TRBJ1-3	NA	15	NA	CASSYWDNKGNTIYF	TGTGCCAGCAGTTACTGGGACAATAAAGGAAACACCATATATTTT
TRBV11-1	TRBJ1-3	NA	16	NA	CASSLWPQTNGNTIYF	TGTGCCAGCAGCTTATGGCCTCAAACGAACGGAAACACCATATATTTT
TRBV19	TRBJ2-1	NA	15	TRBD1	CASSGTGGSYNEQFF	TGTGCCAGTAGTGGAACAGGGGGCTCCTACAATGAGCAGTTCTTC
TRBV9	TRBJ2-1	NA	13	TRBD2	CASSVGRGNEQFF	TGTGCCAGCAGCGTTGGGAGGGGCAATGAGCAGTTCTTC
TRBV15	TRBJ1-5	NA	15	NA	CATSRDLASGWPQHF	TGTGCCACCAGCAGAGATTTGGCGTCAGGTTGGCCCCAGCATTTT
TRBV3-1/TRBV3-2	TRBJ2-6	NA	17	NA	CASSQALGRGEANVLTF	TGTGCCAGCAGCCAAGCTCTGGGGCGCGGGGAGGCCAACGTCCTGACTTTC
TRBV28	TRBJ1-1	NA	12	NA	CASSLQNTEAFF	TGTGCCAGCAGTTTACAGAACACTGAAGCTTTCTTT
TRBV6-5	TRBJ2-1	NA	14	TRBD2	CASSYRLAGNEQFF	TGTGCCAGCAGTTACAGGCTAGCGGGGAATGAGCAGTTCTTC
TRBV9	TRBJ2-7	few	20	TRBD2	CASSDAPGGLAGVSSYEQYF	TGTGCCAGCAGCGACGCCCCTGGGGGACTAGCGGGAGTTAGCTCCTACGAGCAGTACTTC
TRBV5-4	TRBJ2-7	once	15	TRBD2	CASSLWTSGSHEQYF	TGTGCCAGCAGCCTATGGACTAGCGGGAGTCACGAGCAGTACTTC
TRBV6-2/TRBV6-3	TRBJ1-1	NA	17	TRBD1	CASSRTGTGVSPFEAFF	TGTGCCAGCAGTCGGACGGGGACAGGGGTGTCGCCCTTTGAAGCTTTCTTT
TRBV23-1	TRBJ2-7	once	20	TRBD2	CASSQPGLAGRGIRGNEQYF	TGCGCCAGCAGTCAACCGGGACTAGCTGGCCGCGGAATCCGCGGAAACGAGCAGTACTTC
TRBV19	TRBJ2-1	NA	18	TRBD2	CASSDHRSGSWARNEQFF	TGTGCCAGTAGTGACCATAGGAGCGGGAGTTGGGCACGCAATGAGCAGTTCTTC
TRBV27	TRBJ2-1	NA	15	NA	CASSLGIAEVNEQFF	TGTGCCAGCAGTTTAGGGATAGCGGAGGTCAATGAGCAGTTCTTC
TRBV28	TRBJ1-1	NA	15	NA	CASSLPNSMNTEAFF	TGTGCCAGCAGTTTACCGAACTCTATGAACACTGAAGCTTTCTTT
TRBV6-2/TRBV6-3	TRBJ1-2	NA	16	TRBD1	CASSYSLTGVGYGYTF	TGTGCCAGCAGTTACTCGTTGACAGGGGTAGGATATGGCTACACCTTC
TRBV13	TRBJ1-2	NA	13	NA	CASSLEGLYGYTF	TGTGCCAGCAGCTTAGAGGGACTCTATGGCTACACCTTC
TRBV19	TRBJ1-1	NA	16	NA	CASSFLQGLMNTEAFF	TGTGCCAGTAGTTTCCTACAGGGTTTAATGAACACTGAAGCTTTCTTT
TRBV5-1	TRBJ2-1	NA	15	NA	CASKEGGTQYNEQFF	TGCGCCAGCAAGGAGGGCGGGACTCAATACAATGAGCAGTTCTTC
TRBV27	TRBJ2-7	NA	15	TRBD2	CASSLRGRGSYEQYF	TGTGCCAGCAGTTTACGGGGGAGGGGTTCCTACGAGCAGTACTTC
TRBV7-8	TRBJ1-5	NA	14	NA	CASSFSSADQPQHF	TGTGCCAGCAGCTTTTCCTCCGCGGATCAGCCCCAGCATTTT
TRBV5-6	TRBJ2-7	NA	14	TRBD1	CASSFLDRYYEQYF	TGTGCCAGCAGCTTTTTGGACAGGTACTACGAGCAGTACTTC
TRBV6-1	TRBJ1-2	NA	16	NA	CASSALWGGGGVGYTF	TGTGCCAGCAGTGCCCTTTGGGGAGGGGGGGGCGTGGGCTACACCTTC
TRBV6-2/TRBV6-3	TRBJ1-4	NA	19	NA	CASSSGRRGAFATNEKLFF	TGTGCCAGCAGTTCGGGACGCAGGGGCGCTTTTGCAACTAATGAAAAACTGTTTTTT
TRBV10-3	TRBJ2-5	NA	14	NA	CAISERWEIETQYF	TGTGCCATCAGTGAGAGATGGGAGATCGAGACCCAGTACTTC
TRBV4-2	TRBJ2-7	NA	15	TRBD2	CASSQTSGSSYEQYF	TGTGCCAGCAGCCAGACTAGCGGGAGCTCCTACGAGCAGTACTTC
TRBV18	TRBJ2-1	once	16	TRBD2	CASSPLGGATYNEQFF	TGTGCCAGCTCACCACTCGGGGGGGCCACCTACAATGAGCAGTTCTTC
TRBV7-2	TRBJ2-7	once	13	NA	CASSDQGGDEQYF	TGTGCCAGCAGTGATCAGGGGGGCGACGAGCAGTACTTC